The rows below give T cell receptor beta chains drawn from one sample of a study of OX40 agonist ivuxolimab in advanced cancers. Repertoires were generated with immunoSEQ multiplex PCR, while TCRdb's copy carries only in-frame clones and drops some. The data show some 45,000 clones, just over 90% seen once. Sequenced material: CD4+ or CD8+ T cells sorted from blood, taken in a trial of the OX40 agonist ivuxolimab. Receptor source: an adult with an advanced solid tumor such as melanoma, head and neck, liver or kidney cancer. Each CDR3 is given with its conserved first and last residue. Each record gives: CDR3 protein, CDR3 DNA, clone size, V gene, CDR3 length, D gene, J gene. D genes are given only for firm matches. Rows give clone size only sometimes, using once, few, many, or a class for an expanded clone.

CASKTEASYEQYF | TGTGCCAGCAAGACGGAGGCGTCCTACGAGCAGTACTTC | once | TRBV27 | 13 | - | TRBJ2-7
CASSPLLGDDTDTQYF | TGTGCCAGCAGCCCACTACTAGGAGATGACACAGATACGCAGTATTTT | - | TRBV7-9 | 16 | - | TRBJ2-3
CALGKIGTSEQYF | TGTGCTCTTGGGAAGATTGGAACGTCCGAGCAGTACTTC | - | TRBV30 | 13 | - | TRBJ2-7
CASRSRDRGLNSNQPQHF | TGCGCCAGCAGGAGCCGGGACAGGGGTCTTAATAGCAATCAGCCCCAGCATTTT | - | TRBV10-1 | 18 | TRBD1 | TRBJ1-5
CATRESAGELFF | TGTGCCACCAGGGAGAGCGCCGGGGAGCTGTTTTTT | - | TRBV15 | 12 | - | TRBJ2-2
CASSQDQGAGNQPQHF | TGCGCCAGCAGCCAGGATCAGGGGGCCGGCAATCAGCCCCAGCATTTT | - | TRBV4-1 | 16 | TRBD1 | TRBJ1-5
CASSLEGLAGASQQFF | TGTGCCAGCAGCTTAGAGGGACTAGCGGGTGCCAGCCAGCAGTTCTTC | - | TRBV13 | 16 | TRBD2 | TRBJ2-1
CATSRDPRNQETQYF | TGTGCCACCAGCAGAGATCCGAGGAACCAAGAGACCCAGTACTTC | - | TRBV15 | 15 | - | TRBJ2-5
CAWSVGLSYGYTF | TGTGCCTGGAGTGTGGGTCTCAGCTATGGCTACACCTTC | - | TRBV30 | 13 | - | TRBJ1-2
CATNTGDEQYF | TGTGCCACGAATACAGGGGACGAGCAGTACTTC | - | TRBV7-9 | 11 | TRBD1 | TRBJ2-7
CASSLYADRATEAFF | TGTGCCAGCAGCTTGTATGCTGACAGGGCGACTGAAGCTTTCTTT | - | TRBV7-9 | 15 | TRBD1 | TRBJ1-1
CASSYFETYEQYF | TGTGCCAGCAGTTACTTCGAGACCTACGAGCAGTACTTC | - | TRBV6-6 | 13 | - | TRBJ2-7
CASSYYSGGTGELFF | TGTGCCAGCAGCTACTATTCGGGGGGGACCGGGGAGCTGTTTTTT | - | TRBV6-5 | 15 | TRBD2 | TRBJ2-2
CASSPINGPNTEAFF | TGTGCCAGCAGCCCAATCAACGGTCCCAACACTGAAGCTTTCTTT | once | TRBV7-3 | 15 | - | TRBJ1-1
CASSPGQGPASTF | TGTGCCAGCTCACCGGGACAGGGGCCCGCTAGCACCTTC | - | TRBV18 | 13 | TRBD1 | TRBJ1-2
CASSVSGGFFGELFF | TGTGCCAGCAGCGTATCAGGGGGATTCTTCGGGGAGCTGTTTTTT | - | TRBV9 | 15 | TRBD1 | TRBJ2-2
CASSEIRVNYGYTF | TGTGCCAGCAGTGAAATCAGGGTTAACTATGGCTACACCTTC | once | TRBV6-5 | 14 | - | TRBJ1-2
CASSLGTGGNTIYF | TGTGCCAGCAGCTTGGGGACAGGAGGAAACACCATATATTTT | - | TRBV11-2 | 14 | TRBD1 | TRBJ1-3
CASSILRGEQYF | TGTGCCAGCAGTATTCTGCGGGGCGAGCAGTACTTC | - | TRBV7-9 | 12 | - | TRBJ2-7
CASTVGGGNEQFF | TGTGCCAGCACCGTGGGGGGGGGTAATGAGCAGTTCTTC | - | TRBV11-2 | 13 | TRBD2 | TRBJ2-1
CATLRGGADAYEQYF | TGTGCCACCCTCAGGGGAGGAGCGGACGCCTACGAGCAGTACTTC | - | TRBV2 | 15 | - | TRBJ2-7
CASSWEGETQYF | TGTGCCAGCAGCTGGGAGGGGGAGACCCAGTACTTC | - | TRBV11-2 | 12 | TRBD2 | TRBJ2-5
CASSYTSGRGHNEQFF | TGTGCCAGCAGCTACACTAGCGGGAGGGGTCACAATGAGCAGTTCTTC | - | TRBV7-9 | 16 | TRBD2 | TRBJ2-1
CASSLQNYEQYF | TGTGCCAGCAGCTTGCAAAACTACGAGCAGTACTTC | - | TRBV5-6 | 12 | - | TRBJ2-7
CASSIDREGYTF | TGCGCCAGCAGCATTGACAGGGAGGGCTACACCTTC | - | TRBV5-1 | 12 | TRBD1 | TRBJ1-2
CASTPGGGAFYEQYF | TGTGCCAGCACCCCGGGGGGGGGCGCATTTTACGAGCAGTACTTC | - | TRBV2 | 15 | TRBD2 | TRBJ2-7
CASSEGAGSYTF | TGCGCCAGCAGCGAAGGTGCGGGGAGCTACACCTTC | - | TRBV4-1 | 12 | - | TRBJ1-2
CASSPRASGTEAFF | TGTGCCAGTAGCCCCCGGGCATCGGGCACTGAAGCTTTCTTT | - | TRBV19 | 14 | - | TRBJ1-1
CASSEAFDRLYEQYF | TGTGCCAGCAGTGAAGCCTTCGACAGGCTCTACGAGCAGTACTTC | - | TRBV6-1 | 15 | - | TRBJ2-7
CASSLAGAGDEQFF | TGTGCCAGCAGTTTGGCGGGGGCGGGGGATGAGCAGTTCTTC | - | TRBV28 | 14 | - | TRBJ2-1
CASSKERQRASGYTF | TGTGCCAGCAGCAAGGAGCGACAGCGGGCAAGTGGCTACACCTTC | - | TRBV21-1 | 15 | - | TRBJ1-2
CASASEVLDTEAFF | TGTGCCAGCGCATCGGAGGTGTTAGACACTGAAGCTTTCTTT | - | TRBV6-6 | 14 | - | TRBJ1-1
CASTLIAGETDTQYF | TGTGCCAGCACCTTGATAGCGGGAGAAACAGATACGCAGTATTTT | - | TRBV7-2 | 15 | TRBD2 | TRBJ2-3
CASSLDPWAKVVYGYTF | TGTGCCAGCAGCTTAGACCCCTGGGCCAAAGTAGTCTATGGCTACACCTTC | - | TRBV7-2 | 17 | - | TRBJ1-2
CASSLFSDPTGYEETQYF | TGTGCCAGCAGTTTATTCTCCGACCCGACAGGGTATGAAGAGACCCAGTACTTC | - | TRBV28 | 18 | TRBD1 | TRBJ2-5
CASSLEITGLNYGYTF | TGTGCCAGCAGCTTGGAAATCACAGGGTTGAACTATGGCTACACCTTC | - | TRBV5-4 | 16 | - | TRBJ1-2
CASSYSGETQYF | TGTGCCAGCAGTTACTCAGGGGAGACCCAGTACTTC | - | TRBV6-5 | 12 | - | TRBJ2-5
CASSLSGGDYNEQFF | TGTGCCAGCAGCCTAAGCGGGGGGGACTACAATGAGCAGTTCTTC | - | TRBV7-6 | 15 | TRBD2 | TRBJ2-1
CASSFAGQANEQYF | TGCGCCAGCAGCTTCGCTGGACAGGCCAACGAGCAGTACTTC | - | TRBV4-1 | 14 | TRBD1 | TRBJ2-7
CASSEGYDGWNTGELFF | TGTGCCAGCAGTGAAGGGTATGACGGGTGGAACACCGGGGAGCTGTTTTTT | - | TRBV2 | 17 | - | TRBJ2-2
CASLGGYEQYF | TGTGCCAGTCTTGGGGGCTACGAGCAGTACTTC | - | TRBV2 | 11 | - | TRBJ2-7
CASSLTAARNEQFF | TGTGCCAGCAGTTTGACAGCGGCCCGGAATGAGCAGTTCTTC | - | TRBV27 | 14 | - | TRBJ2-1
CASSLQGTGYEQYF | TGTGCCAGCAGCTTACAGGGAACGGGCTACGAGCAGTACTTC | few | TRBV7-2 | 14 | - | TRBJ2-7
CASSLVHSYEQYF | TGTGCCAGCAGCTTAGTTCACAGCTACGAGCAGTACTTC | - | TRBV13 | 13 | - | TRBJ2-7
CASSLGQGDYNEQFF | TGTGCCAGCAGCTTAGGACAGGGGGACTACAATGAGCAGTTCTTC | once | TRBV7-9 | 15 | TRBD1 | TRBJ2-1
CASSLGYSAYEQYF | TGTGCCAGCAGCTTAGGTTATTCAGCCTACGAGCAGTACTTC | - | TRBV7-9 | 14 | - | TRBJ2-7
CASSDLQGAAYEQYF | TGCGCCAGCAGTGACCTTCAGGGGGCCGCCTACGAGCAGTACTTC | - | TRBV10-1 | 15 | TRBD1 | TRBJ2-7
CASSLWRQGQAGELFF | TGTGCCAGCAGTTTATGGAGACAGGGTCAGGCCGGGGAGCTGTTTTTT | - | TRBV27 | 16 | TRBD1 | TRBJ2-2
CASSASPGRLTEAFF | TGTGCCAGCAGCGCCTCTCCCGGACGTCTCACTGAAGCTTTCTTT | few | TRBV9 | 15 | - | TRBJ1-1
CASSLQQGAHEQYF | TGTGCCAGCAGCTTACAACAGGGGGCCCACGAGCAGTACTTC | once | TRBV7-3 | 14 | TRBD1 | TRBJ2-7